This is a list of T cell receptor beta chains from one sample in a study of blood T cells in healthy people across ages. TCRdb used MiXCR to reprocess the 5' RACE reads, holding one entry per CDR3 protein. The sample yields 800,000 or so distinct CDR3 sequences, 25% seen once. A further study also used this sample, focusing on T cells of mothers and their children.

The sample taken for sequencing was blood. The receptors stem from a boy aged 5 to 17 in good health. Each CDR3 is given without its conserved first and last residue.

CDR3: ASSFGSWEETQY; J: NA; V: TRBV7-2
CDR3: ASSSRGQDPPGYT; J: TRBJ1-2; V: TRBV6-6
CDR3: ASSKGQQETQY; J: TRBJ2-5; V: TRBV2
CDR3: ASSSPRDGSSYEQY; J: TRBJ2-7; V: TRBV6-6
CDR3: ASSPYPGGNEQF; J: TRBJ2-1; V: TRBV7-6
CDR3: ASSVGTGEYEQY; J: TRBJ2-7; V: TRBV9
CDR3: ASSSFLPTDTQY; J: TRBJ2-3; V: TRBV27
CDR3: ASSVGSASLNTEAF; J: TRBJ1-1; V: TRBV9
CDR3: ASRTQGGNSPLH; J: TRBJ1-6; V: TRBV28
CDR3: ASSPGSGHYEQY; J: TRBJ2-7; V: TRBV18
CDR3: ASSLDREHQPQH; J: TRBJ1-5; V: TRBV27
CDR3: ASSLQVNEQF; J: TRBJ2-1; V: TRBV7-2
CDR3: ASSERTSGYEQY; J: TRBJ2-7; V: TRBV27
CDR3: ASRYTGTGNYEQY; J: TRBJ2-7; V: TRBV5-1
CDR3: SVEMSRGAYGYT; J: TRBJ1-2; V: TRBV29-1
CDR3: ASSLRSSSYEQY; J: TRBJ2-7; V: TRBV27
CDR3: SVIAGADYEQY; J: TRBJ2-7; V: TRBV29-1
CDR3: ASSLRDTDFFFYEQY; J: NA; V: TRBV11-2
CDR3: ASSETGLLNSPLH; J: TRBJ1-6; V: TRBV5-5
CDR3: ASSGSSGRDTDTQY; J: TRBJ2-3; V: TRBV2
CDR3: ASSQEPPLRATNEKLF; J: TRBJ1-4; V: TRBV4-3
CDR3: ASSLSFEGARNTEAF; J: TRBJ1-1; V: TRBV12-3/TRBV12-4
CDR3: SAPGTGGSGANVLT; J: TRBJ2-6; V: TRBV20-1
CDR3: SARDGTDTRY; J: TRBJ2-3; V: TRBV20-1
CDR3: ASSFQRGWYEQY; J: TRBJ2-7; V: TRBV28
CDR3: ASSLPGTGGRDEQF; J: TRBJ2-1; V: TRBV27
CDR3: AISRTGDSEAF; J: TRBJ1-1; V: TRBV10-3
CDR3: ASSVLQGASGTQY; J: TRBJ2-5; V: TRBV5-5
CDR3: ASSLGRGGLTEAF; J: TRBJ1-1; V: TRBV27
CDR3: SVLYYYEQY; J: TRBJ2-7; V: TRBV29-1
CDR3: SVDGSTNYLTEAF; J: TRBJ1-1; V: TRBV29-1
CDR3: ASSNSGLYRYT; J: TRBJ1-2; V: TRBV18
CDR3: SVLGSVKNIQY; J: TRBJ2-4; V: TRBV29-1
CDR3: ASSLAITTSTYEQY; J: NA; V: TRBV7-9
CDR3: ASSQGQPGANVLT; J: TRBJ2-6; V: TRBV4-3
CDR3: ASRTGHSTDTQY; J: TRBJ2-3; V: TRBV12-3/TRBV12-4
CDR3: ASKTGGKNIQY; J: TRBJ2-4; V: TRBV27
CDR3: SASGQRSSYEQY; J: TRBJ2-7; V: TRBV29-1
CDR3: ASSQMGARRETQY; J: TRBJ2-5; V: TRBV5-6
CDR3: ASSESGGFEAF; J: TRBJ1-1; V: TRBV2
CDR3: ASSSAGHNNEQF; J: TRBJ2-1; V: TRBV7-3
CDR3: SAMDRGPSPLH; J: TRBJ1-6; V: TRBV20-1
CDR3: ASSPSHLYGYT; J: TRBJ1-2; V: TRBV28
CDR3: ASSAGQGPDTQY; J: TRBJ2-3; V: TRBV9
CDR3: ASTDYSGSYNEQF; J: TRBJ2-1; V: TRBV27